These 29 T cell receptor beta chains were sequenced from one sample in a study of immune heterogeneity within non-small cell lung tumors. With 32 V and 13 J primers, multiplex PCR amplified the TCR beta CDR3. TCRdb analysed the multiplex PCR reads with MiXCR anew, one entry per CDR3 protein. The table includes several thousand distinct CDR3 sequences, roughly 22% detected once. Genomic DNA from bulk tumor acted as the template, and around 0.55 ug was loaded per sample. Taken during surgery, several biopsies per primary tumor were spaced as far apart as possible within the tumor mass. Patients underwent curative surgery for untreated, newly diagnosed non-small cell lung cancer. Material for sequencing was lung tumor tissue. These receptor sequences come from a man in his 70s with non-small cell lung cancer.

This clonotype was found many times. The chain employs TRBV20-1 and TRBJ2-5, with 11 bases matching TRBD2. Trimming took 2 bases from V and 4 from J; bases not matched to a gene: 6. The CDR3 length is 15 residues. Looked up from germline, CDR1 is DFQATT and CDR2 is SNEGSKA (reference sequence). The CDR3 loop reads CSARRLAGFRETQYF. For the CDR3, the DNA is TGCAGTGCTAGAAGACTAGCGGGATTCCGAGAGACCCAGTACTTC.

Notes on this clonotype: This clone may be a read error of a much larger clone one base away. The CDR3 reads CASSEAGLVGQCF. CDR3 nucleotides: TGTGCCAGCAGTGAAGCGGGACTAGTGGGCCAGTGCTTC. The gene calls are TRBV2 and TRBJ2-5; 8 bases are a match to TRBD2. CDR3 size: 13 residues. Per germline, CDR1 SNHLY and CDR2 FYNNEI.

The CDR3 loop reads CASSLGFNTGELFF. In DNA, the CDR3 is TGTGCCAGCAGCTTAGGGTTTAACACCGGGGAGCTGTTTTTT. The V gene is TRBV7-8, the J gene TRBJ2-2; D is uncertain. Trimming shortened V by 1 base and J by 2 bases, and 5 bases separated the two germline ends. CDR1 is SGHVS, CDR2 FQNEAQ, per germline. CDR3 length: 14 residues.

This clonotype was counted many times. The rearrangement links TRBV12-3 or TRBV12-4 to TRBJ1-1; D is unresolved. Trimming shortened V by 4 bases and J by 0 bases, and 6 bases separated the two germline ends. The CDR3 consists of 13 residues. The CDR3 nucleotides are TGTGCCAGCAGTTACCGTATGAACACTGAAGCTTTCTTT. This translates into CASSYRMNTEAFF.

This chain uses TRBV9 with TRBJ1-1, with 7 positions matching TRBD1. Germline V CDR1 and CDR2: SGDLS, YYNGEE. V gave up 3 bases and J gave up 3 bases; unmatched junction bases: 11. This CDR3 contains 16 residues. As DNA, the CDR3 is TGTGCCAGCAGCGCAGCTCCAGGGGGTAGTTACACTGAAGCTTTCTTT. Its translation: CASSAAPGGSYTEAFF. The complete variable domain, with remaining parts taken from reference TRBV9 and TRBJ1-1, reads DSGVTQTPKHLITATGQRVTLRCSPRSGDLSVYWYQQSLDQGLQFLIQYYNGEERAKGNILERFSAQQFPDLHSELNLSSLELGDSALYFCASSAAPGGSYTEAFFGQGTRLTVV.

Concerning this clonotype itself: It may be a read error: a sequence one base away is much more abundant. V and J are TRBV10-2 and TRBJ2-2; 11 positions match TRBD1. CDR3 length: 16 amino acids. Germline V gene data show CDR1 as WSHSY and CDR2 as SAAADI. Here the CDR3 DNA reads TGCGCCAGCAGTGAGTCGAGGGACAGGGGGACCGGGGAGCGGTTTTTT. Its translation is CASSESRDRGTGERFF.

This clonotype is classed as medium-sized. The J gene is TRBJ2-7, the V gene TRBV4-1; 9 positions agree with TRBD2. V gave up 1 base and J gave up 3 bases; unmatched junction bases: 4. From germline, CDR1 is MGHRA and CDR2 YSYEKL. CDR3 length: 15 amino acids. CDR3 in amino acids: CASSQVSGSIYEQYF. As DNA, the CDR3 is TGCGCCAGCAGCCAAGTTAGCGGGAGTATCTACGAGCAGTACTTC.

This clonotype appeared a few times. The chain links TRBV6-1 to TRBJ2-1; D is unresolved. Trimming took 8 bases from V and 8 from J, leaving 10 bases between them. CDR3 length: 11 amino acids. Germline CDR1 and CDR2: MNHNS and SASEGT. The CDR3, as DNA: TGTGCCAGCTCCCGTGGGGATGAGCAGTTCTTC. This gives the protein CASSRGDEQFF.

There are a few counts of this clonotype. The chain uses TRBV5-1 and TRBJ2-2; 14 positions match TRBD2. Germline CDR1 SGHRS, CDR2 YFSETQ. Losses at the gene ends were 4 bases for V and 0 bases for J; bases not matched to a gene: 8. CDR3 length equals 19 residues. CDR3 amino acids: CASSPSGLAGGTNTGELFF. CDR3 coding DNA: TGCGCCAGCAGCCCCTCCGGACTAGCGGGGGGTACGAACACCGGGGAGCTGTTTTTT.

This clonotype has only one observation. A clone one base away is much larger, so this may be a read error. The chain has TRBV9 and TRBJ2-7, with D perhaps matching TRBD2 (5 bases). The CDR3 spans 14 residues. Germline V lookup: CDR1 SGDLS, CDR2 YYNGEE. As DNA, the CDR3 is TGTGCCAGCAGCGTAGACGGGGATTCCTGCGAGCAGTACTTC. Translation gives CASSVDGDSCEQYF.

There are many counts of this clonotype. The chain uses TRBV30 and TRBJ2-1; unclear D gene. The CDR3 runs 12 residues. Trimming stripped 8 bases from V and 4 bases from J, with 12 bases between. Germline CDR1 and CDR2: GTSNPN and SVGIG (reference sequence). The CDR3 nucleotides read TGTGCCCACCGCGACGGATACAATGAGCAGTTCTTC. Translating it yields CAHRDGYNEQFF. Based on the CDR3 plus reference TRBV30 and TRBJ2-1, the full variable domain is SQTIHQWPATLVQPVGSPLSLECTVEGTSNPNLYWYRQAAGRGLQLLFYSVGIGQISSEVPQNLSASRPQDRQFILSSKKLLLSDSGFYLCAHRDGYNEQFFGPGTRLTVL.

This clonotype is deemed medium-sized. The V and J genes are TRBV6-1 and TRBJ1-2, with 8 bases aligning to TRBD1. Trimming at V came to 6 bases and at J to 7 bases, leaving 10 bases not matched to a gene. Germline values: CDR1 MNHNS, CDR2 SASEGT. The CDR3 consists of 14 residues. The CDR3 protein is CASRAGGFRAGYTF. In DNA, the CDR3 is TGTGCCAGCAGGGCAGGGGGCTTTCGTGCTGGCTACACCTTC.

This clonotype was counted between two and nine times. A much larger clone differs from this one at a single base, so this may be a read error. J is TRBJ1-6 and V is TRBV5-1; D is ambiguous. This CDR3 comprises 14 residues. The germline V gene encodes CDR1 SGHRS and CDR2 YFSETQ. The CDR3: CASSLAVANSPHHF. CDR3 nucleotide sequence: TGCGCCAGCAGCTTGGCAGTTGCGAATTCACCCCACCACTTT.

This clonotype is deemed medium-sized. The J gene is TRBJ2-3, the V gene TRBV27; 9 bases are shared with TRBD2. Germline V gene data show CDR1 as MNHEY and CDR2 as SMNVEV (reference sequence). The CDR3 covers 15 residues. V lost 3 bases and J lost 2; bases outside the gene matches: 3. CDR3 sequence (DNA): TGTGCCAGCAGTTTTGCGGGAGGGATCACAGATACGCAGTATTTT. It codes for CASSFAGGITDTQYF.

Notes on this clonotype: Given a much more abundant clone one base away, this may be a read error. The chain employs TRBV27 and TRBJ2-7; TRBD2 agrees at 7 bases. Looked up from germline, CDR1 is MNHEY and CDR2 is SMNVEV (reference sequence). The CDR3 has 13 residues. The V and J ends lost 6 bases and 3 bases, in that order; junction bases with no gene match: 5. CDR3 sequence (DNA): TGTGCCAGCAGGACGACTAGCTACTACGAGCAGTACTTC. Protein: CASRTTSYYEQYF.

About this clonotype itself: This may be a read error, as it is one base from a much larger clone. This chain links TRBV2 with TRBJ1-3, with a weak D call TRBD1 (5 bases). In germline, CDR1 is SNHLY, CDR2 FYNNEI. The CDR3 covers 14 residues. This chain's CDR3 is CDSSGHRSGNTIYF. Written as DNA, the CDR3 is TGTGACAGCAGTGGACACCGCTCTGGAAACACCATATATTTT.

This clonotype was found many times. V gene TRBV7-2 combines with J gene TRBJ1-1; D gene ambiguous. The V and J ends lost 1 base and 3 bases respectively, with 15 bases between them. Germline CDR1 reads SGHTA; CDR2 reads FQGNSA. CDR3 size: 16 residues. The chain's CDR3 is CASSLDLRAADTEAFF. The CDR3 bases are TGTGCCAGCAGCTTAGACCTTCGAGCGGCGGACACTGAAGCTTTCTTT.

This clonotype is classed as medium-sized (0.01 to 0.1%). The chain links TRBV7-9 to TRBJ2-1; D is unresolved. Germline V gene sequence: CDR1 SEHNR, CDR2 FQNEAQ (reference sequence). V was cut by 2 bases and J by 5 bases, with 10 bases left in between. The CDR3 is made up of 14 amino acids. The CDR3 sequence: CASSLWARDNEQFF. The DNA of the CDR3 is TGTGCCAGCAGCTTATGGGCTAGAGACAATGAGCAGTTCTTC.

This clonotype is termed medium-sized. The CDR3 coding sequence is TGTGCCAGCAGTTTTGTCAATCAGCCCCAGCATTTT. This sequence encodes CASSFVNQPQHF. The chain links TRBV6-2 or TRBV6-3 to TRBJ1-5; D gene unclear. This CDR3 spans 12 amino acids. CDR1 is MNHEY, CDR2 SVGEGT, per germline. Trimming cost V 4 bases and J 3 bases, with 4 bases left between them.

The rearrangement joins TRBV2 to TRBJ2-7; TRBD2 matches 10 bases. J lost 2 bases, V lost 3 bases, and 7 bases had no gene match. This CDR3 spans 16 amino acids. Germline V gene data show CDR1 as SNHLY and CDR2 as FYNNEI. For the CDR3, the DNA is TGTGCCAGCAGTGATGTGGCTAGCGGGGGTCCCTACGAGCAGTACTTC. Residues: CASSDVASGGPYEQYF.

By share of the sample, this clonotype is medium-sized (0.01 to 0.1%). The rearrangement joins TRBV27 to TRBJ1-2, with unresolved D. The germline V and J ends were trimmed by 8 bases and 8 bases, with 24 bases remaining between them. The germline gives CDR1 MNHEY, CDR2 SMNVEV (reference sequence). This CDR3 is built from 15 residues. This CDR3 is CASRAPNRREYGYTF. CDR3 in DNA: TGTGCCAGCCGCGCCCCCAATCGCAGAGAGTACGGCTACACCTTC.

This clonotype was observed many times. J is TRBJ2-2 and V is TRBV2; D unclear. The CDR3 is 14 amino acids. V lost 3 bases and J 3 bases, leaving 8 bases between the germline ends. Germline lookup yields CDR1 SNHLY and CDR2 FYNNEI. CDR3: CASSERWDTGELFF. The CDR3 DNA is TGTGCCAGCAGTGAGAGGTGGGACACCGGGGAGCTGTTTTTT.

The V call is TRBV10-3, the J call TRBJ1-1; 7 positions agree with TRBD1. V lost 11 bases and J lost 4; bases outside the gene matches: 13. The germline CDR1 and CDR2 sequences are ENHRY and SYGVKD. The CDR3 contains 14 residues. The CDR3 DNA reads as TGTGCCGCCGAACGAGGGGGCAAGGGCACTGAAGCTTTCTTT. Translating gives CAAERGGKGTEAFF.

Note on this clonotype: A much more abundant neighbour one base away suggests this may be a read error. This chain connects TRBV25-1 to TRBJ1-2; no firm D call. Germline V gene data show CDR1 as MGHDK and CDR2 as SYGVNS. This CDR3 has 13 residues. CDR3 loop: CASSVGFGYSYTF. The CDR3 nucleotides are TGTGCCAGCAGTGTGGGATTTGGCTATAGCTACACCTTC.

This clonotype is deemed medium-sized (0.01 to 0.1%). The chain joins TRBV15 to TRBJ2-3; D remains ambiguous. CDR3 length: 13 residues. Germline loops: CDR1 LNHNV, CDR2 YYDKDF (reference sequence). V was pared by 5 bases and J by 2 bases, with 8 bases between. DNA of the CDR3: TGTGCCACCAGCCCGTTCTTCACAGATACGCAGTATTTT. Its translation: CATSPFFTDTQYF.

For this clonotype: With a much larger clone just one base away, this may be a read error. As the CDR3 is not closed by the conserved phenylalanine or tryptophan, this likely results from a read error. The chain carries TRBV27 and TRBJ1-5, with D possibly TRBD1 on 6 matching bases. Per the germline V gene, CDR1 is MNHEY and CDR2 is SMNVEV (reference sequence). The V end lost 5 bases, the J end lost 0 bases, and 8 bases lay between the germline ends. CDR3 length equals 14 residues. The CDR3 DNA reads TGTGCCAGCAGTCACAGGGATAGCAATCAGCCCCAGCATCTT. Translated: CASSHRDSNQPQHL.

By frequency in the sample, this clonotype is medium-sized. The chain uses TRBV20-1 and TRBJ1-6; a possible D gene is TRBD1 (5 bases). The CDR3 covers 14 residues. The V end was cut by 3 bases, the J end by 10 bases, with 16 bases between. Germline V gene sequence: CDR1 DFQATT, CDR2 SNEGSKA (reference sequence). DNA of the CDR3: TGCAGTGCTAGGGAGGGGTTCGTTCGATCACCCCTCCACTTT. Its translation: CSAREGFVRSPLHF.

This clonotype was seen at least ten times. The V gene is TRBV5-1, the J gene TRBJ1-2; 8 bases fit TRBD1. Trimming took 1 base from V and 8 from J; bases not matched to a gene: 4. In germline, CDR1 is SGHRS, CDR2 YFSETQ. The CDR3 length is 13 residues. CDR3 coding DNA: TGCGCCAGCAGCTTGCACAGGGGGGGCGGCTACACCTTC. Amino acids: CASSLHRGGGYTF.

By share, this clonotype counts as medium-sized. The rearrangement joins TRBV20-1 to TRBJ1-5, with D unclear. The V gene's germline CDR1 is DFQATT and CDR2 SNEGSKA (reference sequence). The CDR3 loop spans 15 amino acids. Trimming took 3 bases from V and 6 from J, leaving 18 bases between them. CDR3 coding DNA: TGCAGTGCTAGTTCGGGTCCGATCCACAGTCAGCCCCAGCATTTT. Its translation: CSASSGPIHSQPQHF.